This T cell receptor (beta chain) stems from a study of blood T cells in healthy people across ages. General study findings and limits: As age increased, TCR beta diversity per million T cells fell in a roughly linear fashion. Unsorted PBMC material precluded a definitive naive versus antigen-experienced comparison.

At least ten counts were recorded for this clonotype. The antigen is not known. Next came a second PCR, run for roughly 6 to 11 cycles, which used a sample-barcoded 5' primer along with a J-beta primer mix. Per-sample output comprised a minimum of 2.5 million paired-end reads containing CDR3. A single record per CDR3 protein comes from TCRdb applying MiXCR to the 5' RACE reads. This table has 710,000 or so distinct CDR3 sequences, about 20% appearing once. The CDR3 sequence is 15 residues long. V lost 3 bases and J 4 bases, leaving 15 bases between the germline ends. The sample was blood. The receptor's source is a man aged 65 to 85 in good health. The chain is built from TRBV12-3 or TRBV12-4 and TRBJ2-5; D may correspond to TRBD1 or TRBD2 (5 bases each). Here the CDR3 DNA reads TGTGCCAGCAGTTTTTATAGTGCAGGGAGAGAGACCCAGTACTTC. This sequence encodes CASSFYSAGRETQYF.